Sequencing of this T cell receptor beta chain was carried out in a study of T cell responses to AZD1222 COVID-19 vaccine. This CDR3 spans 16 amino acids. V trimming: 3 bases; J trimming: 4 bases; junction bases outside the gene matches: 6. Germline values: CDR1 MNHEY, CDR2 SMNVEV (reference sequence). Assay: immunoSEQ multiplex PCR; the TCRdb copy retains only in-frame clones and omits some. Among approximately 100,000 clones listed, about nine tenths were seen once. J is TRBJ2-2 and V is TRBV27; 9 positions agree with TRBD2. The sample in question was peripheral blood, obtained on day 0 of AZD1222 vaccination. The sequence was obtained from an adult in good health. The CDR3 is CASSLGLAAGTGELFF. The CDR3 DNA is TGTGCCAGCAGTTTGGGACTAGCAGCCGGCACCGGGGAGCTGTTTTTT.